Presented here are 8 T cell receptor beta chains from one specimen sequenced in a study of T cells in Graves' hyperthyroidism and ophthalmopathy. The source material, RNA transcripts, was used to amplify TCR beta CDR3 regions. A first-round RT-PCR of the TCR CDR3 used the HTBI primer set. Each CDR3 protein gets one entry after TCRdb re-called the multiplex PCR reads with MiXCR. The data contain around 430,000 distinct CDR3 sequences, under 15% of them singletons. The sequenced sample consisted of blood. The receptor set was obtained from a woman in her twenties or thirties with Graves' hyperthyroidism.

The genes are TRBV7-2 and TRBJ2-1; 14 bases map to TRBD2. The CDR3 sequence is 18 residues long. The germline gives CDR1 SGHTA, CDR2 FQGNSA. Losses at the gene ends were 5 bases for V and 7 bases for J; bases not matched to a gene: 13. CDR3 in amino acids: CASSRGTSGRILGNEQFF. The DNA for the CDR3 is TGTGCCAGCAGCCGCGGGACTAGCGGGAGAATCCTTGGGAATGAGCAGTTCTTC.

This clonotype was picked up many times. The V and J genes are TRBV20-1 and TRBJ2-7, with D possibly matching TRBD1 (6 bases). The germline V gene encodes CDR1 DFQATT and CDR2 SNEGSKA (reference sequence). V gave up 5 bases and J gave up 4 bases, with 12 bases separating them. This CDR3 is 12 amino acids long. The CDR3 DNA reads TGCAGTGCTTCGGACAGATCGTACGAGCAGTACTTC. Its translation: CSASDRSYEQYF.

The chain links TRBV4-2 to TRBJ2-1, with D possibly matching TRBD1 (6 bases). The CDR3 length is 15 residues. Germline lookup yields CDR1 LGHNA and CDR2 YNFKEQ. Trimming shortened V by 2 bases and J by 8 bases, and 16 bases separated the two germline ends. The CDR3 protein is CASSQTGTAVDEQFF. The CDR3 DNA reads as TGTGCCAGCAGCCAAACAGGGACGGCGGTCGATGAGCAGTTCTTC.

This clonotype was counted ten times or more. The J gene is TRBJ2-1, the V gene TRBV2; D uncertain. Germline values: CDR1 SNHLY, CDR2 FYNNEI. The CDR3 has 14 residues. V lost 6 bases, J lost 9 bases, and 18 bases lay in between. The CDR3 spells CASRSPGPYGEQFF. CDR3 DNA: TGTGCCAGCAGGTCCCCGGGCCCCTATGGTGAGCAGTTCTTC.

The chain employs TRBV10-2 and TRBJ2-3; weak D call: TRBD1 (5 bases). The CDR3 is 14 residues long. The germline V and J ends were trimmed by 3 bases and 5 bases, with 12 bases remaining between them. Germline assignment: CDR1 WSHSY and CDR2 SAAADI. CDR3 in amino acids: CASSESRGGDTQYF. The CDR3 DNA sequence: TGCGCCAGCAGTGAATCTAGGGGTGGAGATACGCAGTATTTT.

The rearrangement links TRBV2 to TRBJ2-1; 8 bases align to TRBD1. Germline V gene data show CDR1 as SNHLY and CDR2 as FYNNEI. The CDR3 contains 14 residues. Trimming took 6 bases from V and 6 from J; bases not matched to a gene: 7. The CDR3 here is CASSGDRIGNEQFF. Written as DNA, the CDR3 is TGTGCCAGCAGCGGGGACAGGATAGGCAATGAGCAGTTCTTC. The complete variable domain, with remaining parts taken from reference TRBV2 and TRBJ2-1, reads EPEVTQTPSHQVTQMGQEVILRCVPISNHLYFYWYRQILGQKVEFLVSFYNNEISEKSEIFDDQFSVERPDGSNFTLKIRSTKLEDSAMYFCASSGDRIGNEQFFGPGTRLTVL.

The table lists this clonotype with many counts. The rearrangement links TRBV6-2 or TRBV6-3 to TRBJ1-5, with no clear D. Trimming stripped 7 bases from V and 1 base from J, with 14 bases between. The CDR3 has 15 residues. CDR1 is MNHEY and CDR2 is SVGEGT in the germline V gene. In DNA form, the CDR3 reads TGTGCCAGCAACGCGGCGCCAAGGAGCAATCAGCCCCAGCATTTT. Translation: CASNAAPRSNQPQHF.

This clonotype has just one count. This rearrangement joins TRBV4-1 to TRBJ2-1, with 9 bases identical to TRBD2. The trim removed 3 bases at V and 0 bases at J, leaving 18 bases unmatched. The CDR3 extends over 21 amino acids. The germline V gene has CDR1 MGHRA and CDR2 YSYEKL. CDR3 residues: CASSHPPALAGLVSSYNEQFF. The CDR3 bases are TGCGCCAGCAGCCACCCTCCCGCCCTAGCGGGGCTGGTGAGCTCCTACAATGAGCAGTTCTTC.